The clone carrying this T cell receptor beta chain was detected a few times. What it binds is unknown. The data stem from a study of beta chain features in type 1 diabetes. At the level of the study: In all, some 110 million sorted cells from all samples were analyzed.

Expressed TCRB transcripts were sequenced, since all the RNA that had been isolated was reverse transcribed. Repertoires were generated with immunoSEQ multiplex PCR, while TCRdb's copy carries only in-frame clones and drops some. The sample includes under 550,000 clones, roughly an eighth seen only once; the top ten take about 0.045%. Overall study findings and caveats: The study left unresolved whether HLA type influences TCRB rearrangement. Cells with high TCR expression could be over-represented when cDNA is sequenced.

Looked up from germline, CDR1 is SGHTA and CDR2 is FQGNSA. V dropped 4 bases and J dropped 4 bases, with 13 bases sitting between them. The CDR3 extends over 14 amino acids. This sequence joins TRBV7-2 and TRBJ1-1; the D gene is possibly TRBD1 (5 bases). This TCR was sampled from a woman under 30 in good health. The specimen sequenced was naive CD4+ T cells from blood. The CDR3 is CASSSEGRGTEAFF. The CDR3 DNA follows: TGTGCCAGCAGCTCAGAGGGACGCGGCACTGAAGCTTTCTTT.